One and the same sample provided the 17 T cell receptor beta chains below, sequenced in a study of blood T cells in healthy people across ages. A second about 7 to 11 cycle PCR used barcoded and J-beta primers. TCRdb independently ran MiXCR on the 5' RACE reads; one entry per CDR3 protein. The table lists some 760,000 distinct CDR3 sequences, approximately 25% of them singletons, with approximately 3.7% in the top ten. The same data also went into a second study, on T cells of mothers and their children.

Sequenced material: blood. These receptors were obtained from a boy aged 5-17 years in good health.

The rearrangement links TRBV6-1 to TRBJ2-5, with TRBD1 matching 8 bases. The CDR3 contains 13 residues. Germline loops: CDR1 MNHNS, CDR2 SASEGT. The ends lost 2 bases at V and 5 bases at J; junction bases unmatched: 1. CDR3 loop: CASSENRGETQYF. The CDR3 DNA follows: TGTGCCAGCAGTGAAAACAGGGGGGAGACCCAGTACTTC.

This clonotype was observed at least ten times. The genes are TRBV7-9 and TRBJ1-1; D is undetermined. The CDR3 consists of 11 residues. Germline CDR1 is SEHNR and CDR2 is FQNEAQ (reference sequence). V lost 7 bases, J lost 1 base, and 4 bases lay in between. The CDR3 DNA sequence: TGTGCCAGCACAGCGAACACTGAAGCTTTCTTT. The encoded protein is CASTANTEAFF.

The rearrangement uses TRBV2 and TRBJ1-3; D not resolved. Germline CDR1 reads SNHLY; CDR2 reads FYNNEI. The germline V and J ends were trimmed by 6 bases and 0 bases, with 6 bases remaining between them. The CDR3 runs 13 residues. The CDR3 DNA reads TGTGCCAGCAGGGCGGCCTCTGGAAACACCATATATTTT. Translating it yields CASRAASGNTIYF.

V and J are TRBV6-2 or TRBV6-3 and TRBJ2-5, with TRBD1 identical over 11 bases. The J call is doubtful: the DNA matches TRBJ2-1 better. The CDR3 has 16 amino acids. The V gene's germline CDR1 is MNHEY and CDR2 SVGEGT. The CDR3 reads CASNKPRTGGNNEQFF. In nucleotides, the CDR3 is TGTGCCAGCAACAAACCCAGGACAGGGGGCAACAATGAGCAGTTCTTC.

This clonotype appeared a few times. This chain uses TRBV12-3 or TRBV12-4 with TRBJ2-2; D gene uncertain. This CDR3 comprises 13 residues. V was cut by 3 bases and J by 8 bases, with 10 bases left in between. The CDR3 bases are TGTGCCAGCAGTTTCAGGACCCCTGGGGAGCTGTTTTTT. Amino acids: CASSFRTPGELFF.

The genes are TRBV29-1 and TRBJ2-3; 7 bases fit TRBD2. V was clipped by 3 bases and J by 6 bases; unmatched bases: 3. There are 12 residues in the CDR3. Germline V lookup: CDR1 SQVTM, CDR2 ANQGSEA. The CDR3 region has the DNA TGCAGCGTTGACAGCGGGGACGATACGCAGTATTTT. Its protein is CSVDSGDDTQYF.

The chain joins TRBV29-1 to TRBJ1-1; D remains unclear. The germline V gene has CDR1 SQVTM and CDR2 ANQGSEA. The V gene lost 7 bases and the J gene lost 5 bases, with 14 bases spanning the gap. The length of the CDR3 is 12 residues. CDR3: CSGQVGGTEAFF. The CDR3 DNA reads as TGCAGCGGCCAGGTGGGTGGGACTGAAGCTTTCTTT.

CDR3 in amino acids: CASSSTGTGYSNQPQHF. The CDR3 nucleotides read TGTGCCAGCAGTTCGACCGGGACAGGGTATAGCAATCAGCCCCAGCATTTT. The rearrangement joins TRBV12-3 or TRBV12-4 to TRBJ1-5; 9 nucleotides line up with TRBD1. The length of the CDR3 is 17 residues. V shed 4 bases, J shed 0 bases, and the junction held 7 bases outside the gene matches.

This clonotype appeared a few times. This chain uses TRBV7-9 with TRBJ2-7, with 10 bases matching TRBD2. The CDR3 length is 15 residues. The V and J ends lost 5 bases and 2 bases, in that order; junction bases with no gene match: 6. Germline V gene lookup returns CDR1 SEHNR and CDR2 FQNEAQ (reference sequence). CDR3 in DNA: TGTGCCAGCAGCCCTCTAGCGGGAGAGGCCTACGAGCAGTACTTC. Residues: CASSPLAGEAYEQYF. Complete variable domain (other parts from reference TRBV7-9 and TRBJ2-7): DTGVSQNPRHKITKRGQNVTFRCDPISEHNRLYWYRQTLGQGPEFLTYFQNEAQLEKSRLLSDRFSAERPKGSFSTLEIQRTEQGDSAMYLCASSPLAGEAYEQYFGPGTRLTVT.

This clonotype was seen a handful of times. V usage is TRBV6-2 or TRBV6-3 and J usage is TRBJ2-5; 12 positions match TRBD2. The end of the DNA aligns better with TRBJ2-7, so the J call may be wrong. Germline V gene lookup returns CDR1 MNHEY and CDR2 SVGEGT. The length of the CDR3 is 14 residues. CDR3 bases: TGTGCCAGCAGCAACGGACTAGCGGGAAGCGAGCAGTACTTC. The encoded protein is CASSNGLAGSEQYF.

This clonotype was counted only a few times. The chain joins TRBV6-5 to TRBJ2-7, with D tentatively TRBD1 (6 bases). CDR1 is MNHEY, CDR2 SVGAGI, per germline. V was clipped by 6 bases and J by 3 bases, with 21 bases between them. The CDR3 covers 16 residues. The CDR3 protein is CASRSTRGFSIYEQYF. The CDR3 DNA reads TGTGCCAGCAGATCTACCAGGGGATTCTCGATCTACGAGCAGTACTTC.

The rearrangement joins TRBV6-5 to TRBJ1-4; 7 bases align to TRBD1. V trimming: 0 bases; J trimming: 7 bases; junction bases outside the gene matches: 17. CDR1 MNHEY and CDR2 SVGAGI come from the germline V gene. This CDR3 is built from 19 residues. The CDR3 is CASSYSVGQTFLESEKLFF. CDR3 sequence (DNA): TGTGCCAGCAGTTACTCGGTGGGACAGACTTTCCTCGAGAGTGAAAAACTGTTTTTT.

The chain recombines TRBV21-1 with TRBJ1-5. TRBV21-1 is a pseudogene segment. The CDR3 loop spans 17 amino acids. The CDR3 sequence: CASSKAGESPSNQPQHF. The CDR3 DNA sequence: TGTGCCAGCAGCAAAGCTGGGGAGTCCCCTAGCAATCAGCCCCAGCATTTT.

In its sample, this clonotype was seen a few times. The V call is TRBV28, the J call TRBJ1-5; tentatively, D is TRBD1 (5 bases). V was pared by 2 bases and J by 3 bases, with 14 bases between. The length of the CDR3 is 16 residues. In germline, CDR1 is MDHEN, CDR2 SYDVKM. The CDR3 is CASSLRWGSYNQPQHF. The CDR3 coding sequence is TGTGCCAGCAGTTTACGGTGGGGGAGCTACAATCAGCCCCAGCATTTT. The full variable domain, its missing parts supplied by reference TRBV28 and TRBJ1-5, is DVKVTQSSRYLVKRTGEKVFLECVQDMDHENMFWYRQDPGLGLRLIYFSYDVKMKEKGDIPEGYSVSREKKERFSLILESASTNQTSMYLCASSLRWGSYNQPQHFGDGTRLSIL.

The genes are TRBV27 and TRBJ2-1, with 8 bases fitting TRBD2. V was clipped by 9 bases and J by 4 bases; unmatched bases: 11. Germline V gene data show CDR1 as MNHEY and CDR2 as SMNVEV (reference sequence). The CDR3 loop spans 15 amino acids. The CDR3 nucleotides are TGTGCCAGTAATTGGGGCGGGAGGCATTACAATGAGCAGTTCTTC. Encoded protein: CASNWGGRHYNEQFF.

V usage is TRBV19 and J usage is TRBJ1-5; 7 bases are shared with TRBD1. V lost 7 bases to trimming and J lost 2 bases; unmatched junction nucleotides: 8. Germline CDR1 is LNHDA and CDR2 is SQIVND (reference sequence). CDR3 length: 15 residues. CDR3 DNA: TGTGCCAGTAACCAAGCAGGGGGTGGCAATCAGCCCCAGCATTTT. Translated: CASNQAGGGNQPQHF.

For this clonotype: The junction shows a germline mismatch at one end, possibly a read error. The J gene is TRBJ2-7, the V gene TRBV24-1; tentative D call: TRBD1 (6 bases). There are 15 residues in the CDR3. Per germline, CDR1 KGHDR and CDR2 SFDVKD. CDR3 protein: CTTSDLRDKTREQYF. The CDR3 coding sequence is TGTACCACCAGTGATCTCCGGGACAAAACTCGAGAGCAGTACTTC.